The rows below give T cell receptor beta chains drawn from one sample of a study of T cells in Graves' hyperthyroidism and ophthalmopathy. One entry per CDR3 protein, called by TCRdb with MiXCR from the multiplex PCR reads. The sample gives a few hundred thousand distinct CDR3 sequences, around a sixth of which show up once; under 7.5% is in the top ten. The sequencing input was blood. The receptors were gathered from a woman aged 25 to 39 with Graves' hyperthyroidism. CDR3s include the opening cysteine and the closing phenylalanine or tryptophan. The D gene is left open where the match is weak. A clone size is listed for some rows: how often the clone was seen (once, few, many), or a class if it is expanded.

clone_size,j_call,v_call,d_call,cdr3_nt,cdr3_aa
many,TRBJ1-2,TRBV18,-,TGTGCCAGCTCAACCTACAGGGTTGGGACTTCCTATGGCTACACCTTC,CASSTYRVGTSYGYTF
-,TRBJ2-1,TRBV10-3,-,TGTGCCATCAGTGATAGTGAACGTGAGGCCCGGTTCTTC,CAISDSEREARFF
-,TRBJ1-2,TRBV27,-,TGTGCCAGCAGTGTCCGAGGGGGTGGCTACACCTTC,CASSVRGGGYTF
-,TRBJ2-1,TRBV19,-,TGTGCCAGTAGTATTGGCGGGGTCGGGGGTGGAGATGAGCAGTTCTTC,CASSIGGVGGGDEQFF
many,TRBJ2-3,TRBV7-2,TRBD2,TGTGCCAGCAGCTTAGATGGACTAGCGGGAGTGGATACGCAGTATTTT,CASSLDGLAGVDTQYF
-,TRBJ2-5,TRBV12-3/TRBV12-4,-,TGTGCCAGCAGTAAGACTAGTAGGGAGACCCAGTACTTC,CASSKTSRETQYF
-,TRBJ2-1,TRBV28,TRBD2,TGTGCCAGCAGTCGACTAGCGGGGCCCAATGAGCAGTTCTTC,CASSRLAGPNEQFF
many,TRBJ2-7,TRBV6-1,TRBD1,TGTGCCAGCAGTTCCCGGACAGGCATCTACGAGCAGTACTTC,CASSSRTGIYEQYF
-,TRBJ2-7,TRBV4-1,TRBD1,TGCGCCAGCAGCCAAGAAAAACAGGGGCAATACTACGAGCAGTACTTC,CASSQEKQGQYYEQYF
-,TRBJ2-6,TRBV7-9,TRBD1,TGTGCCAGCAGCTTAGGGGACAGCTCTGGGGCCAACGTCCTGACTTTC,CASSLGDSSGANVLTF
many,TRBJ2-7,TRBV11-2,TRBD2,TGTGCCAGCAGCTTTCTCGGGACTAGGGGCGAGCAGTACTTC,CASSFLGTRGEQYF
many,TRBJ2-1,TRBV27,TRBD2,TGTGCCAGCAGTTTATCGGGAGGACTAGCGGGTCTTCCCCATCGCCGCGAGCAGTTCTTC,CASSLSGGLAGLPHRREQFF
many,TRBJ2-3,TRBV7-2,TRBD2,TGTGCCAGCAGCTTCCGACTAGCGCTCACAGATACGCAGTATTTT,CASSFRLALTDTQYF
few,TRBJ2-2,TRBV20-1,-,TGCAGTGCTAGAGCGTCCATATGGGCAGGGAACTCGAACACCGGGGAGCTGTTTTTT,CSARASIWAGNSNTGELFF
-,TRBJ2-2,TRBV20-1,TRBD2,TGCAGTGCTAGAGATCAATTAGCGGGAGGAACCGGGGAGCTGTTTTTT,CSARDQLAGGTGELFF
many,TRBJ1-1,TRBV9,TRBD1,TGTGCCAGCAGCACGGGACAGGACACCACTGAAGCTTTCTTT,CASSTGQDTTEAFF
many,TRBJ2-1,TRBV7-2,-,TGTGCCAGCAGCTTAGTTTTCGGGAGTTCCTACAATGAGCAGTTCTTC,CASSLVFGSSYNEQFF
many,TRBJ1-2,TRBV7-9,TRBD1,TGTGCCAGCAGCTTTCCGACAGGGTCCTATGGCTACACCTTC,CASSFPTGSYGYTF
-,TRBJ2-1,TRBV20-1,-,TGCAGTGCTAAGGCGGAGAGCTCCTACAATGAGCAGTTCTTC,CSAKAESSYNEQFF
many,TRBJ2-1,TRBV5-8,TRBD2,TGTGCCAGCAGCGTCCCAAGGCTGGGACTAGCGGACAATGAGCAGTTCTTC,CASSVPRLGLADNEQFF
many,TRBJ2-1,TRBV5-1,TRBD2,TGCGCCAGCAGCTTGACGGGTACTAGCGGGAGTACCTACAATGAGCAGTTCTTC,CASSLTGTSGSTYNEQFF
-,TRBJ1-2,TRBV19,-,TGTGCCAGTAGTGCCCCCGGGACTTATGGCTACACCTTC,CASSAPGTYGYTF
-,TRBJ2-7,TRBV28,TRBD2,TGTGCCAGCAGCGGCCCGGGACTAGGATTTTACGAGCAGTACTTC,CASSGPGLGFYEQYF
many,TRBJ2-3,TRBV5-6,TRBD2,TGTGCCAGCAGCTTTCGGACTAGCGGGAAGGGTTCAGATACGCAGTATTTT,CASSFRTSGKGSDTQYF
-,TRBJ1-2,TRBV28,-,TGTGCCAGCAGTCCCCTTCGATACGAAAACTATGGCTACACCTTC,CASSPLRYENYGYTF
many,TRBJ2-1,TRBV7-2,-,TGTGCCAGCAGCCTCTGGGAGGATATTGAGCAGTTCTTC,CASSLWEDIEQFF
many,TRBJ2-3,TRBV28,TRBD2,TGTGCCAGCAGTTTTGCGGGAGGTTCCACAGATACGCAGTATTTT,CASSFAGGSTDTQYF
-,TRBJ1-3,TRBV20-1,TRBD1,TGCAGTGCCACCTCCGCGGGACAGGGTCACGGAAACACCATATATTTT,CSATSAGQGHGNTIYF
few,TRBJ2-7,TRBV7-9,-,TGTGCCAGCAGCCATACGGGGGAGCAGTACTTC,CASSHTGEQYF
few,TRBJ2-7,TRBV27,TRBD2,TGTGCCAGCCCCCAGCGGACTAGCGGTACCTACGAGCAGTACTTC,CASPQRTSGTYEQYF
few,TRBJ2-7,TRBV30,TRBD1,TGTGCCTGGAGTGCATACAGGGGATGGTACGAGCAGTACTTC,CAWSAYRGWYEQYF
few,TRBJ2-1,TRBV20-1,-,TGCAGTGCTAGGTACAGGGGGTTAAGAACCGGGACTAGTACTTACAATGAGCAGTTCTTC,CSARYRGLRTGTSTYNEQFF
many,TRBJ2-1,TRBV20-1,-,TGCAGTGCTATTCGAGGAAGCGCCTCCTACAATGAGCAGTTCTTC,CSAIRGSASYNEQFF
-,TRBJ1-6,TRBV15,-,TGTGCCACCAGCAGAGATCTGGGGGGCGGGTCACCCCTCCACTTT,CATSRDLGGGSPLHF
-,TRBJ2-2,TRBV12-5,-,TGTGCTAGTGGTTTGAAACAGGTTCCACGGGAGCTGTTTTTT,CASGLKQVPRELFF
-,TRBJ2-7,TRBV12-3/TRBV12-4,TRBD2,TGTGCCAGCAGTCCCTATGGGGGGGGCTCCTACGAGCAGTACTTC,CASSPYGGGSYEQYF
few,TRBJ1-1,TRBV12-3/TRBV12-4,TRBD1,TGTGCCAGCAGTTTAGAGGTGACAGGGTACGGCGCTGAAGCTTTCTTT,CASSLEVTGYGAEAFF
-,TRBJ2-7,TRBV12-5,TRBD1,TGTGCTAGTGGCCAGGCCGGGACAGGGGCCTACGAGCAGTACTTC,CASGQAGTGAYEQYF
few,TRBJ1-2,TRBV19,TRBD1,TGTGCCAGTAGTACGGGACAGCAAAACTATGGCTACACCTTC,CASSTGQQNYGYTF
few,TRBJ2-1,TRBV7-9,TRBD2,TGTGCCAGCAGCCCCGGCTTAGGACTAGCGGACTACAATGAGCAGTTCTTC,CASSPGLGLADYNEQFF
few,TRBJ2-2,TRBV12-3/TRBV12-4,-,TGTGCCAGCCGTATGAACACCCTAAACACCGGGGAGCTGTTTTTT,CASRMNTLNTGELFF
-,TRBJ2-7,TRBV7-9,TRBD2,TGTGCCAGCAGCACCGGACTAGCGGGAGGGCCACACGAGCAGTACTTC,CASSTGLAGGPHEQYF
few,TRBJ2-1,TRBV12-3/TRBV12-4,-,TGTGCCAGCAGTGCCGGGACATTCGCCTTCGAGTTCTTC,CASSAGTFAFEFF
many,TRBJ1-2,TRBV27,-,TGTGCCAGCAGCTTGGGCCCCGCTAACTATGGCTACACCTTC,CASSLGPANYGYTF
many,TRBJ2-4,TRBV11-2,TRBD2,TGTGCCAGCAGCTTAGTTCTTCTAGCGGGAGGTGAGAGAAACATTCAGTACTTC,CASSLVLLAGGERNIQYF
many,TRBJ2-7,TRBV28,-,TGTGCCAGCAGTTTATTGCTACACTACGAGCAGTACTTC,CASSLLLHYEQYF
many,TRBJ2-2,TRBV5-1,-,TGCGCCAGCAGCTTGTCTGCGGGATCGGGCACCGGGGAGCTGTTTTTT,CASSLSAGSGTGELFF
-,TRBJ1-4,TRBV15,TRBD1,TGTGCCACCAGCAGAGATCAGGGGGATGAAAAACTGTTTTTT,CATSRDQGDEKLFF
many,TRBJ2-7,TRBV12-3/TRBV12-4,TRBD1,TGTGCCAGCAGTACCGGGACAGGGATCTACGAGCAGTACTTC,CASSTGTGIYEQYF
many,TRBJ2-3,TRBV20-1,-,TGCAGTGCCTACACGGTTCGCACAGATACGCAGTATTTT,CSAYTVRTDTQYF
many,TRBJ1-2,TRBV30,-,TGTGCCTGGAGTGATCCGGGACGGTATGGCTACACCTTC,CAWSDPGRYGYTF
many,TRBJ2-5,TRBV7-2,-,TGTGCCAGCAGCCGAGATGGGGTTCTGGAGACCCAGTACTTC,CASSRDGVLETQYF
many,TRBJ2-1,TRBV12-3/TRBV12-4,TRBD2,TGTGCCAGCAGTTTACGTCTTACTAGCGGGCATTCCTACAATGAGCAGTTCTTC,CASSLRLTSGHSYNEQFF
-,TRBJ2-2,TRBV5-6,TRBD2,TGTGCCAGCAGCTCAAGACTAGCGGGAGAGGTCGGGGAGCTGTTTTTT,CASSSRLAGEVGELFF